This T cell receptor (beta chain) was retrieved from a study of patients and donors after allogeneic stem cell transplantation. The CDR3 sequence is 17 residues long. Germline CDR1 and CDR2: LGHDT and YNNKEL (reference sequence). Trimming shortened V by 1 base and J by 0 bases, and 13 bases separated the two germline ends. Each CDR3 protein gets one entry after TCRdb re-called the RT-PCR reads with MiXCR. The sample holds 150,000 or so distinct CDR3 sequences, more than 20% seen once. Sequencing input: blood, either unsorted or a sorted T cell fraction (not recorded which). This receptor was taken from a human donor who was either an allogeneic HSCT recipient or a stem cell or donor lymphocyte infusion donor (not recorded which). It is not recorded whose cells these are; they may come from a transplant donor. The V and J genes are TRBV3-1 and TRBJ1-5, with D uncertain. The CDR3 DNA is TGTGCCAGCAGCCAAGGGATAACTCCTTATAGCAATCAGCCCCAGCATTTT. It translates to CASSQGITPYSNQPQHF. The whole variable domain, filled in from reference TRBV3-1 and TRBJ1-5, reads DTAVSQTPKYLVTQMGNDKSIKCEQNLGHDTMYWYKQDSKKFLKIMFSYNNKELIINETVPNRFSPKSPDKAHLNLHINSLELGDSAVYFCASSQGITPYSNQPQHFGDGTRLSIL.